The present entry profiles one T cell receptor (beta chain) with its context. What it recognizes is unknown. The sequencing template was cDNA reverse transcribed from extracted RNA. Sequenced by immunoSEQ multiplex PCR; TCRdb stores in-frame clones only, minus some. This table has about 140,000 clones, roughly 50% appearing once. Treatment denoted: oral pan-JAK inhibitor, 5-10 mg twice daily. It was from PBMCs that CD4+ and CD8+ T cells were sorted. These data are taken from a study of CD8+ T cells in alopecia areata. Per germline, CDR1 SGHAT and CDR2 FQDESV (reference sequence). The CDR3 runs to 12 residues. V was shortened by 4 bases and J by 2 bases, with 6 bases between the two germline ends. Study outcomes and limitations: Lesional tissue from the scalp (especially in alopecia totalis/universalis) showed higher clonality than normal scalp. How baseline CD8+ expansion relates to response remains uncertain (there was one nonresponder). Under tofacitinib, numerous expanded lesional clonotypes remained detectable in scalp and blood.

This chain connects TRBV11-1 to TRBJ2-7; perhaps TRBD2 as D (5 bases). Sequences were derived from CD8+ T cells sorted from blood, sampled at week 4, from a patient treated with tofacitinib. This receptor was taken from a human donor with alopecia areata. CDR3 sequence reads: CASSSRAYEQYF. CDR3 bases: TGTGCCAGCAGCTCGCGGGCCTACGAGCAGTACTTC.